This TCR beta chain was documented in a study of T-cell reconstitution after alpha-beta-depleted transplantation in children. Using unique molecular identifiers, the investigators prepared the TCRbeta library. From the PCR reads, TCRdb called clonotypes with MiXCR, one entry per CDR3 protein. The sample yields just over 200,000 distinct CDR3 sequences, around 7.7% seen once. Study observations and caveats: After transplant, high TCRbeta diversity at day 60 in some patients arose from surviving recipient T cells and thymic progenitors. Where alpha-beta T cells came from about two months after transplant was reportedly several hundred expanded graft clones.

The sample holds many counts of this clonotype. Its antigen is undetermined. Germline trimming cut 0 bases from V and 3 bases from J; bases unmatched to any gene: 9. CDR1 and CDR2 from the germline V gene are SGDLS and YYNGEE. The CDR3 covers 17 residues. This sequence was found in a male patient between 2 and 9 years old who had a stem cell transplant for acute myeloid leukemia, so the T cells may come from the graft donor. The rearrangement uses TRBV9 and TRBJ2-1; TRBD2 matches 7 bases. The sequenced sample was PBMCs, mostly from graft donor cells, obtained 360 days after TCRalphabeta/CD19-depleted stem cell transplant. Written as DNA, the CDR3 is TGTGCCAGCAGCGTAGCGGTCAGGAGCGGGATCTACAATGAGCAGTTCTTC. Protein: CASSVAVRSGIYNEQFF.